What follows are 9 T cell receptor beta chains derived from one specimen sequenced in a study of vaccination and CD4 T cells after COVID-19. No antigens are known for them. Treatment: roughly 11-day PBMC culture with coronavirus spike peptide pools or control peptides (ViraFEST assay). Before the COVID-19 pandemic (2011-2018), CD4+ T cells were obtained from the unexposed donor. Sequencing of cultured CD4+ T cell DNA used the Oncomine TCR Beta short-read assay. TCRdb passed the PCR reads through MiXCR, listing each CDR3 protein once. The data contain roughly 6,800 distinct CDR3 sequences, around 40% of them seen just once; the ten biggest clones take up approximately 15%. Sequencing was performed on CD4+ T cells from blood, cultured in vitro. These receptors originate from a human donor in good health.

In this sample, this clonotype turned up a few times. The chain's CDR3 is CASSPAGRYGYTF. The DNA for the CDR3 is TGTGCCAGCAGTCCCGCCGGGCGGTATGGCTACACCTTC. The chain joins TRBV6-1 to TRBJ1-2; no clear D. CDR1 is MNHNS, CDR2 SASEGT, per germline. The CDR3 has 13 residues. The V end lost 5 bases, the J end lost 5 bases, and 12 bases lay between the germline ends.

This clonotype has more than one count but fewer than ten. This chain uses TRBV6-1 with TRBJ1-1; 7 bases are shared with TRBD1. Germline CDR1 reads MNHNS; CDR2 reads SASEGT. The CDR3 loop spans 14 amino acids. Losses at the gene ends were 6 bases for V and 3 bases for J; bases not matched to a gene: 7. The CDR3 bases are TGTGCCAGCAGACTAGGGACAGTTTACACTGAAGCTTTCTTT. The encoded protein is CASRLGTVYTEAFF.

The CDR3 coding sequence is TGTGCCAGCAGCTTAGAGGACAGCCCGCCTGCTTTCTTT. Amino acids: CASSLEDSPPAFF. This chain links TRBV7-9 with TRBJ1-1, with D possibly matching TRBD1 (6 bases). CDR1 SEHNR and CDR2 FQNEAQ come from the germline V gene (reference sequence). The CDR3 extends over 13 amino acids. The V end was cut by 1 base, the J end by 11 bases, with 14 bases between.

In its sample, this clonotype was seen a few times. The gene calls are TRBV5-1 and TRBJ2-5; D perhaps matches TRBD2 (6 bases). The germline CDR1 and CDR2 sequences are SGHRS and YFSETQ. The V end was cut by 0 bases, the J end by 2 bases, with 11 bases between. There are 15 residues in the CDR3. CDR3 DNA sequence: TGCGCCAGCAGCTTGGTGGGGGGTACACAAGAGACCCAGTACTTC. Translation gives CASSLVGGTQETQYF. The full variable domain, with the rest looked up from reference TRBV5-1 and TRBJ2-5, is KAGVTQTPRYLIKTRGQQVTLSCSPISGHRSVSWYQQTPGQGLQFLFEYFSETQRNKGNFPGRFSGRQFSNSRSEMNVSTLELGDSALYLCASSLVGGTQETQYFGPGTRLLVL.

This clonotype is medium-sized within its sample. V and J are TRBV7-8 and TRBJ2-7; no clear D gene. V gave up 1 base and J gave up 3 bases, with 7 bases separating them. CDR3 size: 13 residues. Germline V gene data show CDR1 as SGHVS and CDR2 as FQNEAQ. This chain's CDR3 is CASSLGWDYEQYF. DNA of the CDR3: TGTGCCAGCAGCTTAGGTTGGGACTACGAGCAGTACTTC.

The chain links TRBV7-3 to TRBJ2-2; TRBD1 is a possible D gene (6 bases). Germline V gives CDR1 SGHTA, CDR2 FQGTGA. The V end lost 1 base, the J end lost 2 bases, and 11 bases lay between the germline ends. CDR3 length equals 16 residues. Here the CDR3 DNA reads TGTGCCAGCAGCTTAATCGGGACACTTAACACCGGGGAGCTGTTTTTT. This encodes CASSLIGTLNTGELFF. The entire variable domain, with the rest obtained from reference TRBV7-3 and TRBJ2-2, is as follows: GAGVSQTPSNKVTEKGKYVELRCDPISGHTALYWYRQSLGQGPEFLIYFQGTGAADDSGLPNDRFFAVRPEGSVSTLKIQRTERGDSAVYLCASSLIGTLNTGELFFGEGSRLTVL.

The V gene is TRBV16, the J gene TRBJ1-1; no firm D call. This CDR3 comprises 12 residues. The ends were cut back, 6 bases at V and 1 base at J, with 6 bases in the middle. Germline assignment: CDR1 KGHSY and CDR2 FQNENV. In DNA, the CDR3 is TGTGCCAGCAGGCGGCAGAACACTGAAGCTTTCTTT. Amino acids: CASRRQNTEAFF.

The genes are TRBV20-1 and TRBJ1-5; D may be TRBD1 (6 bases). This CDR3 is 14 amino acids long. CDR1 is DFQATT and CDR2 is SNEGSKA in the germline V gene (reference sequence). Trimming left V 6 bases short and J 1 base short, with 13 bases between. The CDR3 nucleotides read TGCAGTGCCCCAGGGGATGGGAGCAATCAGCCCCAGCATTTT. Translated: CSAPGDGSNQPQHF.

The chain uses TRBV20-1 and TRBJ1-1; maybe TRBD1 (5 bases). The germline V gene has CDR1 DFQATT and CDR2 SNEGSKA (reference sequence). The V and J ends lost 1 base and 9 bases respectively, with 9 bases between them. The CDR3 loop spans 11 amino acids. The CDR3 is CSARGQGQAFF. CDR3 in DNA: TGCAGTGCTAGAGGGCAGGGACAAGCTTTCTTT.